This T cell receptor (beta chain) appears in the sequencing data of a study of cytomegalovirus exposure and HLA in healthy donors. As concerns this clone: Its specificity is not known. An end of the junction does not agree with germline; a read error may underlie this.

Amplification used 60 Vbeta primers and 13 Jbeta primers. Assay: immunoSEQ multiplex PCR; the TCRdb copy retains only in-frame clones and omits some. The repertoire shows tens of thousands of clones; the top ten hold about 1.1%. Study results and limitations: In a later analysis, V- and J-gene trimming of beta chains associated with a DCLRE1C missense variant, replicated independently. Immune exposure information comprised only CMV serostatus. According to reports, the classifier identified cytomegalovirus status with high specificity and sensitivity.

The sequencing input was PBMCs. The TCR sequence derives from a young woman in good health and CMV-seronegative.

CDR3: CASSPDLGWDRNF. Written as DNA, the CDR3 is TGTGCCAGCAGCCCAGATTTGGGGTGGGACAGGAACTTC. The gene calls are TRBV4-2 and TRBJ2-5, with 8 bases matching TRBD1. Germline V lookup: CDR1 LGHNA, CDR2 YNFKEQ. CDR3 length equals 13 residues.